The present entry profiles one TCR beta chain with its context. The protocol was immunoSEQ multiplex PCR, while the TCRdb copy is restricted to in-frame clones and leaves out a portion. The sample records 160,000 or so clones, about 84% being singletons. The data were obtained in a study of blood T cell repertoires in COVID-19. Germline V gene lookup returns CDR1 LGHDT and CDR2 YNNKEL (reference sequence). This CDR3 has 17 amino acids. V lost 4 bases, J lost 4 bases, and 4 bases stayed unmatched. Cohort assignment relied on participant-reported clinical history. The receptor's source is a man in his forties or fifties who had recovered from COVID-19. Sequenced: PBMCs or T cells enriched from blood (not recorded which). This rearrangement joins TRBV3-1 (or the pseudogene TRBV3-2) to TRBJ2-2, with TRBD2 identical over 15 bases. Here the CDR3 reads CASSRTSGGAGTGELFF. The CDR3 nucleotides read TGTGCCAGCAGCCGGACTAGCGGGGGGGCCGGCACCGGGGAGCTGTTTTTT.